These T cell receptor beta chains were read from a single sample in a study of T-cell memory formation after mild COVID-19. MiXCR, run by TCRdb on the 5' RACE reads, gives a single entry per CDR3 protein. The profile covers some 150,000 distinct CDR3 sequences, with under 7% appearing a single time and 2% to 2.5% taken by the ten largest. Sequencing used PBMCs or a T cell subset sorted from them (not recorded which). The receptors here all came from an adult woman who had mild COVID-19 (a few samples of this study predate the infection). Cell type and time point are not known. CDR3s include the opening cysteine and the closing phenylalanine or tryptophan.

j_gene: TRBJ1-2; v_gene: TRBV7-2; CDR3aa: CASTRGGPRYGYTF
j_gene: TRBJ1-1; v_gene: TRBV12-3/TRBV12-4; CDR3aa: CASTRGQGLYTEAFF
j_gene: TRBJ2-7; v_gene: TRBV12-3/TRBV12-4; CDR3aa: CASSPPRRSYEQYF
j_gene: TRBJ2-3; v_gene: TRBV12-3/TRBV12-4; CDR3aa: CASGLRRVDTQYF
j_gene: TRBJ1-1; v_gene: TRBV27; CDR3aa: CASSPEWNTEAFF
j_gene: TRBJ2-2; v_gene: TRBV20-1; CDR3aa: CSAQNTGELFF
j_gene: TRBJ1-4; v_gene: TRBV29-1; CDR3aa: CSVGTGTNEKLFF
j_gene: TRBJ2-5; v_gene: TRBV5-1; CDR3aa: CASSPGLAGEETQYF
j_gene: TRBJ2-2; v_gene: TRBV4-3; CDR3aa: CASSQVPSGSARTGELFF
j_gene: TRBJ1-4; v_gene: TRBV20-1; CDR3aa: CSARGQGFEKLFF
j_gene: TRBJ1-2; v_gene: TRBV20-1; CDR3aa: CSARDEDTGPSIVSDGYTF
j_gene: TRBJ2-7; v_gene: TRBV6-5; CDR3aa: CASSYGSGTSGYEQYF
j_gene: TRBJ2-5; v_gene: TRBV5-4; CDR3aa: CASSLYYSETQYF
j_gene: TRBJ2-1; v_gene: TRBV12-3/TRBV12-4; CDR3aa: CASSSLRDYFVGEQFF
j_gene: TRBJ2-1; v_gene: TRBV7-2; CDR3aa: CASSLVWDPNPQPFF
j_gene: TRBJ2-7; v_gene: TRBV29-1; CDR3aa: CSVELSYEQYF
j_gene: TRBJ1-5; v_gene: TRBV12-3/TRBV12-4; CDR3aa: CASSFPGNQPQHF
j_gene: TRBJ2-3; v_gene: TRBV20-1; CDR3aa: CSTTLEHTQYF
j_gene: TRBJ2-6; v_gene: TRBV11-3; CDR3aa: CASSGTANSGANVLTF
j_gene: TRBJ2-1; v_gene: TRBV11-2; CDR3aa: CASRKSGTGYNEQFF
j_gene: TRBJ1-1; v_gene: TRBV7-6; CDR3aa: CASSSRLGSEAFF
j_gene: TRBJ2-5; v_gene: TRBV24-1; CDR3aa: CAIGLAGQETQYF
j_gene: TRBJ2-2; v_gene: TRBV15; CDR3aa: CATTTPAAGELFF
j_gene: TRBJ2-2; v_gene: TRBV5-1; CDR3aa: CASRPSGADTGELFF
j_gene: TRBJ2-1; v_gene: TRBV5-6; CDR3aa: CASSVVGTGLFEQFF
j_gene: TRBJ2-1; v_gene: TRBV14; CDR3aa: CASSQGYLAGKDEQFF
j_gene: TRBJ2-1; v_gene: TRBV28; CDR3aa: CASSAPGLAGIEQFF
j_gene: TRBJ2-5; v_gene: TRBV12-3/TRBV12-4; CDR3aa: CASSFYKTQETQYF
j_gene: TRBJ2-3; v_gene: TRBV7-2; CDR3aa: CASSLGASTDTQYF
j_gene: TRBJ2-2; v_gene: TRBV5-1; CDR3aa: CASNLGGANTGELFF
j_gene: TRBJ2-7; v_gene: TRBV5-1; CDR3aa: CASSLRNLAGGPNLEQYF
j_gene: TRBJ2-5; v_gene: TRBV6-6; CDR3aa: CASSTGQGYQETQYF
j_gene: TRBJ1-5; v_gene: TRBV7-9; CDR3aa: CASSLDRGNQPQHF
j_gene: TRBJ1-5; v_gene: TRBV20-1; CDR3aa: CSASRPRVGNQPQHF
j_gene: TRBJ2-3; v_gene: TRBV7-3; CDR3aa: CASSLNQRENTDTQYF
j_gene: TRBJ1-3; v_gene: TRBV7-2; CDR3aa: CASSLEGIRGNTIYF
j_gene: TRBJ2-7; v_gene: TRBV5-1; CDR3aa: CASSRTTPRPTDEQYF
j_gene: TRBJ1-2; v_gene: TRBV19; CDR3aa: CASSDLGTGADYGYTF
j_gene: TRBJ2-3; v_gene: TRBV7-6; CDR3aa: CASSLGNRVRTDTQYF
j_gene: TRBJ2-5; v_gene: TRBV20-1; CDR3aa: CSAVPGTEGWETQYF